This passage covers 3 T cell receptor beta chains from one sample sequenced in a study of blood T cell repertoires in COVID-19. Measured with immunoSEQ multiplex PCR; TCRdb has only the in-frame clones, and not every one. The sample has roughly 140,000 clones, approximately 79% seen once. Sequencing used peripheral blood. The receptors here all came from a man in his fifties with active or convalescent COVID-19.

This clone has a handful of counts. CDR3 DNA sequence: TGTGCCATCAGTGAGGACACTTACAATGAGCAGTTCTTC. Its translation is CAISEDTYNEQFF. This chain links TRBV10-3 with TRBJ2-1; D unresolved. Germline values: CDR1 ENHRY, CDR2 SYGVKD. The CDR3 runs to 13 residues. Trimming shortened V by 2 bases and J by 4 bases, and 6 bases separated the two germline ends.

This chain links TRBV24-1 with TRBJ1-2; D is unclear. Germline CDR1 KGHDR, CDR2 SFDVKD. V gave up 9 bases and J gave up 3 bases, with 4 bases separating them. This CDR3 spans 10 amino acids. CDR3 residues: CATSDYGYTF. CDR3 DNA sequence: TGTGCCACCTCGGACTATGGCTACACCTTC.

V and J are TRBV4-2 and TRBJ2-7; 7 bases are a match to TRBD2. With 7 bases clipped from V and 3 bases from J, the junction kept 15 bases outside the gene matches. The CDR3 is made up of 16 amino acids. The V gene's germline CDR1 is LGHNA and CDR2 YNFKEQ. The CDR3 region is CASTPEGNSGLYEQYF. CDR3 nucleotides: TGTGCCAGCACCCCCGAAGGAAATAGCGGGCTCTACGAGCAGTACTTC.